This T cell receptor beta chain is drawn from a study of T cell responses to AZD1222 COVID-19 vaccine. The sample holds one count of this clone. Its cognate antigen is unknown. The table came from immunoSEQ multiplex PCR; TCRdb's copy has only in-frame clones and leaves some out. Here the sample spans fewer than 200,000 clones, approximately 90% being singletons. The study's findings and limits: Dominant CD4 TCR responses targeted spike regions 160-218 and 743-854.

Trimming cost V 0 bases and J 4 bases, with 10 bases left between them. The germline V gene encodes CDR1 LGHNA and CDR2 YNFKEQ. The CDR3 contains 15 residues. The chain carries TRBV4-2 and TRBJ1-5, with D possibly TRBD1 on 5 matching bases. The TCR comes from an adult who received the AZD1222 COVID-19 vaccine. The sample here was peripheral blood, taken 28 days after the second AZD1222 dose. CDR3 nucleotide sequence: TGTGCCAGCAGCCAAGATCTTTGGGGGAATCAGCCCCAGCATTTT. This sequence encodes CASSQDLWGNQPQHF.